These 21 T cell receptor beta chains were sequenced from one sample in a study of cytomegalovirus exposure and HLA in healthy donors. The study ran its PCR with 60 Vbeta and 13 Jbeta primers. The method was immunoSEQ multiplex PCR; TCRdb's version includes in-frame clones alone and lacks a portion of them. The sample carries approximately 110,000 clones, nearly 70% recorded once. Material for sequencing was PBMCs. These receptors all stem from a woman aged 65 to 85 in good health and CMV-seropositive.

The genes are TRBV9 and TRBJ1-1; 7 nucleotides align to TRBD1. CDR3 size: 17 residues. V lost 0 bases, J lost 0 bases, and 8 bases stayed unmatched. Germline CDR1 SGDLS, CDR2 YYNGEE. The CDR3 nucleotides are TGTGCCAGCAGCGTAGTGAAGGGGGCGAAGATGAACACTGAAGCTTTCTTT. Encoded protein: CASSVVKGAKMNTEAFF.

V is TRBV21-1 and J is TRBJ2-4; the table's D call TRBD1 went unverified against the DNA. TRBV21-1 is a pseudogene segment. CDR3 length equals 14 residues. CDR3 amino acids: CASSRQGSMNIQYF. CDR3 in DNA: TGTGCCAGCAGCAGACAGGGGAGTATGAACATTCAGTACTTC.

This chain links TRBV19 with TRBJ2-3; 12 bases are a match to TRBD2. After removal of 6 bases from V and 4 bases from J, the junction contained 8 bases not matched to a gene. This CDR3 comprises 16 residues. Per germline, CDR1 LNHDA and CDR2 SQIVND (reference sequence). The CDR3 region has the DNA TGTGCCAGTAGGACCTCTAGCGGGGGGGCGGCAGATACGCAGTATTTT. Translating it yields CASRTSSGGAADTQYF.

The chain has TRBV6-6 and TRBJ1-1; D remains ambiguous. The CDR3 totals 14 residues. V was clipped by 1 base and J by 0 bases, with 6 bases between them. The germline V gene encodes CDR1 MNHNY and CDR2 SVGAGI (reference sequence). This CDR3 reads CASSYFIVNTEAFF. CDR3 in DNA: TGTGCCAGCAGTTACTTCATAGTGAACACTGAAGCTTTCTTT.

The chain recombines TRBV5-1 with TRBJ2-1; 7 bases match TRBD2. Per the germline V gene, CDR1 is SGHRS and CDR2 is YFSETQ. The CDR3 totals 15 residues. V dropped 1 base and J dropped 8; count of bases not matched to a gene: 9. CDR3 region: CASSLPGGGMDEQFF. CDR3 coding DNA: TGCGCCAGCAGCTTGCCTGGGGGGGGTATGGATGAGCAGTTCTTC.

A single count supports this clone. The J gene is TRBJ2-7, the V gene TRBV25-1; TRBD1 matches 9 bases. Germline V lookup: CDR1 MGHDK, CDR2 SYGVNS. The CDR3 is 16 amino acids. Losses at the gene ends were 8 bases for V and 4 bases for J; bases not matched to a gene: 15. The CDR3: CASSQGARLYSYEQYF. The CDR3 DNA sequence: TGTGCCAGCTCACAGGGGGCGCGGCTTTATTCTTACGAGCAGTACTTC.

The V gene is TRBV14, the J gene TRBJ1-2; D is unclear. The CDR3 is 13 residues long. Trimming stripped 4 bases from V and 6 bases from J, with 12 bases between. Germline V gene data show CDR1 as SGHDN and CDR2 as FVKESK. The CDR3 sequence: CASSPQPSNGYTF. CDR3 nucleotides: TGTGCCAGCAGCCCGCAACCATCTAATGGCTACACCTTC.

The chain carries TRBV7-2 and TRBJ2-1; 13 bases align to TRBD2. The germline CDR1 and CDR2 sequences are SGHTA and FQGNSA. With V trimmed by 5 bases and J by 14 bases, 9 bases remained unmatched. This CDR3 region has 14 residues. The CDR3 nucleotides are TGTGCCAGCAGCGCAGGGACTAGCGGGGTTTCGGAGTTCTTC. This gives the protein CASSAGTSGVSEFF.

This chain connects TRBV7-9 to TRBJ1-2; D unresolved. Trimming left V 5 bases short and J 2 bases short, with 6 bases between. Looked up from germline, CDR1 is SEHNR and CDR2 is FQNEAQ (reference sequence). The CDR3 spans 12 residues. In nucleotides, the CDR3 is TGTGCCAGCAGCCTACAGAACTATGGCTACACCTTC. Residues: CASSLQNYGYTF. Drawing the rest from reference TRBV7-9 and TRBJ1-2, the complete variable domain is DTGVSQNPRHKITKRGQNVTFRCDPISEHNRLYWYRQTLGQGPEFLTYFQNEAQLEKSRLLSDRFSAERPKGSFSTLEIQRTEQGDSAMYLCASSLQNYGYTFGSGTRLTVV.

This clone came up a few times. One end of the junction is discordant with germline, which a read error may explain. CDR3 loop: CASSQATGGSSNEQFF. The CDR3 DNA follows: TGCGCCAGCAGCCAAGCAACGGGGGGATCCTCCAATGAGCAGTTCTTC. The chain combines TRBV4-1 with TRBJ2-1, with 7 bases matching TRBD2. This CDR3 has 16 amino acids. Germline V gene lookup returns CDR1 MGHRA and CDR2 YSYEKL.

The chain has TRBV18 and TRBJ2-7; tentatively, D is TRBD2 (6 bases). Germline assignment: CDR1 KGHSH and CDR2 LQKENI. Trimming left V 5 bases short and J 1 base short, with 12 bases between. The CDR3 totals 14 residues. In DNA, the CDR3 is TGTGCCAGCTCAGAGACTAGTGTATCCTACGAGCAGTACTTC. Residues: CASSETSVSYEQYF.

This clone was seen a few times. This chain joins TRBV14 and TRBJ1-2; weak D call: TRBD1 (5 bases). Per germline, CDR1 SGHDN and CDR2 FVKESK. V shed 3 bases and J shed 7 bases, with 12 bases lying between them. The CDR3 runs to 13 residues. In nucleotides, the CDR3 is TGTGCCAGCAGCCATTCTGGGGCGTCTGGCTACACCTTC. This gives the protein CASSHSGASGYTF.

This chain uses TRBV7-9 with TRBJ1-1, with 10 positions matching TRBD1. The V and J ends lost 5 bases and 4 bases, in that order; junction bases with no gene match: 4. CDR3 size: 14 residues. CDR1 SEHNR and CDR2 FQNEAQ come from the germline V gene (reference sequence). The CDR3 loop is CASSVDRGITEAFF. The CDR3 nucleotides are TGTGCCAGCAGCGTGGACAGGGGGATCACTGAAGCTTTCTTT. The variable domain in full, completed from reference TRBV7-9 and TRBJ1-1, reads DTGVSQNPRHKITKRGQNVTFRCDPISEHNRLYWYRQTLGQGPEFLTYFQNEAQLEKSRLLSDRFSAERPKGSFSTLEIQRTEQGDSAMYLCASSVDRGITEAFFGQGTRLTVV.

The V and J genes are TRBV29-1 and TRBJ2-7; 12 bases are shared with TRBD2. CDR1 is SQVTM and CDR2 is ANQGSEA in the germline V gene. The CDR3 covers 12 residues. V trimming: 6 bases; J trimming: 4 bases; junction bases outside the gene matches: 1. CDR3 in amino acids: CSVTSGGYEQYF. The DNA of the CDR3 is TGCAGCGTAACTAGCGGGGGGTACGAGCAGTACTTC.

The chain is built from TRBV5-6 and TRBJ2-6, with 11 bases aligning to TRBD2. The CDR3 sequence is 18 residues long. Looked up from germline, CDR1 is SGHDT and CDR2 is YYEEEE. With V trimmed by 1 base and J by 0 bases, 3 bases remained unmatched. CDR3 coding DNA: TGTGCCAGCAGCTTGCTAGCGGGGGGCACCTCTGGGGCCAACGTCCTGACTTTC. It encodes CASSLLAGGTSGANVLTF.

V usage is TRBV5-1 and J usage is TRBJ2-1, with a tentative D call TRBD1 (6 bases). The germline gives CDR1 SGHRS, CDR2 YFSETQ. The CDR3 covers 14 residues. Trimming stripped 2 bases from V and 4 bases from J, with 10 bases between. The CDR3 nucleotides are TGCGCCAGCAGCTTACAGGGTGGATACAATGAGCAGTTCTTC. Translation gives CASSLQGGYNEQFF.

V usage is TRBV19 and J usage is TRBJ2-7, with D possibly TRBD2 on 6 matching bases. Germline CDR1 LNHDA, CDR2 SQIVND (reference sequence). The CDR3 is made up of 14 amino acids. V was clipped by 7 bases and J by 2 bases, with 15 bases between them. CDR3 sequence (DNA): TGTGCCAGTATGGGGGTCGGGGGTACCTACGAGCAGTACTTC. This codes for CASMGVGGTYEQYF.

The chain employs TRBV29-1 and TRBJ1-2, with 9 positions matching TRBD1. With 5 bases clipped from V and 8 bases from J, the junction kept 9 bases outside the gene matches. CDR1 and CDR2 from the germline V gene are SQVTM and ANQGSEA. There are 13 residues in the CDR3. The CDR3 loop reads CSVQVQGAGGYTF. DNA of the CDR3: TGCAGCGTTCAAGTACAGGGGGCCGGAGGCTACACCTTC. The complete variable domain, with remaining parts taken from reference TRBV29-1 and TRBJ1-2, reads SAVISQKPSRDICQRGTSLTIQCQVDSQVTMMFWYRQQPGQSLTLIATANQGSEATYESGFVIDKFPISRPNLTFSTLTVSNMSPEDSSIYLCSVQVQGAGGYTFGSGTRLTVV.

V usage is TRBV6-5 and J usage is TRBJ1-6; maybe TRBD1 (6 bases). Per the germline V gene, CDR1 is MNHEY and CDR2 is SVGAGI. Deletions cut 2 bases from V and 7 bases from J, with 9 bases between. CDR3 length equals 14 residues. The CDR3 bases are TGTGCCAGCAGTTACCTGCAGGGGAATTCACCCCTCCACTTT. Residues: CASSYLQGNSPLHF.

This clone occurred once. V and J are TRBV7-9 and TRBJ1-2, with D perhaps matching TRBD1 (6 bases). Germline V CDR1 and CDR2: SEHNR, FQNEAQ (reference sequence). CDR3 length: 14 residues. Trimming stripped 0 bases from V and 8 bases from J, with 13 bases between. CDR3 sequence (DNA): TGTGCCAGCAGCTTAGCTGTGGACAGTGCAGGCTACACCTTC. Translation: CASSLAVDSAGYTF.

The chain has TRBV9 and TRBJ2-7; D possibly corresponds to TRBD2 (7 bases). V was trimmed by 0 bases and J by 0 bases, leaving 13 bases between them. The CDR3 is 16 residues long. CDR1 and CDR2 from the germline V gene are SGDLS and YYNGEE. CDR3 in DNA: TGTGCCAGCAGCGTAGGTGATGCGGGGGCCTCCTACGAGCAGTACTTC. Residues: CASSVGDAGASYEQYF. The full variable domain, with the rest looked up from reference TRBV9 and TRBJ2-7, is DSGVTQTPKHLITATGQRVTLRCSPRSGDLSVYWYQQSLDQGLQFLIQYYNGEERAKGNILERFSAQQFPDLHSELNLSSLELGDSALYFCASSVGDAGASYEQYFGPGTRLTVT.